Given below is one T cell receptor beta chain in context. Its antigen is unidentified. This entry is derived from a study of cytomegalovirus exposure and HLA in healthy donors. Study in general: Within an early data release were about 85 million unique TCRs drawn from HLA-typed donors. Caucasian-associated ancestry cluster membership applied to approximately 81% of some 400 genotyped donors. Study conclusions and caveats: TCR beta sequences reportedly predicted the HLA-A and HLA-B alleles of most subjects accurately. TCR beta V- and J-gene trimming was later associated with a missense DCLRE1C variant.

Researchers ran the PCR with 60 Vbeta and 13 Jbeta primers. The method was immunoSEQ multiplex PCR; TCRdb's version includes in-frame clones alone and lacks a portion of them. The sample shows 150,000 to 200,000 clones, about 80% of them seen only once. This sequence originates from a woman aged 18-35 years in good health and CMV-seropositive. Source material: PBMCs.

The CDR3 spells CASSRTGRKRETQYF. The DNA for the CDR3 is TGTGCCAGCAGCCGGACAGGGAGGAAGCGGGAGACCCAGTACTTC. This chain connects TRBV7-6 to TRBJ2-5; TRBD1 matches at 8 bases. In germline, CDR1 is SGHVS, CDR2 FNYEAQ. Trimming cost V 5 bases and J 5 bases; bases outside gene matches: 10. This CDR3 spans 15 amino acids.